This T cell receptor beta chain was sequenced in a study of blood T cells in healthy people across ages. On this clonotype: Its matching antigen is unknown.

A second PCR, run for about 7 to 11 cycles, used a sample-barcoded 5' primer plus a J-beta primer mix. One entry per CDR3 protein, called by TCRdb with MiXCR from the 5' RACE reads. Here the sample spans approximately 2,000,000 distinct CDR3 sequences, around 40% being singletons. This CDR3 has 12 residues. Germline V gene data show CDR1 as MNHNY and CDR2 as SVGAGI (reference sequence). Trimming removed 6 bases from V and 7 bases from J, with 12 bases in between. Findings and caveats of the study: Diversity was estimated from one million T cells, and these estimates were considered underestimates. There was a strong correlation between TCR beta diversity and naive T cell percentage.

The clonotype comes from a human donor in good health. The rearrangement joins TRBV6-6 to TRBJ1-2; no clear D gene. Specimen: blood. CDR3 amino acids: CASSLLEVGYTF. DNA for the CDR3: TGTGCCAGCAGCTTACTGGAGGTTGGCTACACCTTC.